This TCR beta chain was recovered during a study of blood T cell repertoires in COVID-19. This clone was seen a few times. Other DNA sequences in this specimen translate into the identical CDR3. This CDR3 contains 14 residues. CDR1 SGHRS and CDR2 YFSETQ come from the germline V gene. V gave up 0 bases and J gave up 5 bases, with 8 bases separating them. Generated by immunoSEQ multiplex PCR, the TCRdb table keeps only in-frame clones and is missing some. The sample carries 200,000 to 300,000 clones, just under 85% recorded once. The sequence derives from an elderly woman with acute or convalescent COVID-19. The chain joins TRBV5-1 to TRBJ2-2; TRBD2 is a possible D gene (6 bases). Sequencing used peripheral blood. CDR3 amino acids: CASSLGGGTGELFF. CDR3 nucleotide sequence: TGCGCCAGCAGCTTGGGAGGAGGGACCGGGGAGCTGTTTTTT.